This record looks at one T cell receptor (beta chain) sequence and its context. This sample was taken from a study of blood T cell repertoires in COVID-19. Study background: Samples came from the United States, Italy and Spain, spanning acute and convalescent COVID-19.

Profiled with immunoSEQ multiplex PCR; TCRdb holds only in-frame clones, not every one. The sample has a few hundred thousand clones, around 84% seen once; the top ten hold over 9.5%. Trimming pared 6 bases from V and 1 base from J, leaving 9 bases between. The CDR3 is 13 amino acids. Germline values: CDR1 MNHEY, CDR2 SVGEGT. This receptor was obtained from an elderly woman with COVID-19, enrolled during active disease. The chain uses TRBV6-2 or TRBV6-3 and TRBJ1-1; D gene ambiguous. Sequencing was carried out using peripheral blood. The CDR3 spells CASSSGWNTEAFF. The CDR3 DNA reads TGTGCCAGCAGCTCAGGATGGAACACTGAAGCTTTCTTT.